The clone carrying this T cell receptor beta chain is medium-sized by share. Its specificity is not known. The method was immunoSEQ multiplex PCR; TCRdb's version includes in-frame clones alone and lacks a portion of them. The repertoire holds roughly 13,000 clones, with approximately 80% as singletons. This sample was taken from a study of CD4+ T cells in melanoma. The CDR3 spans 12 residues. Germline V gene lookup returns CDR1 LNHDA and CDR2 SQIVND (reference sequence). Trimming stripped 5 bases from V and 7 bases from J, with 9 bases between. Study findings and constraints: Reportedly, melanoma neoantigen-specific CD4+ T cells showed varied differentiation states.

The TCR was taken from a human donor with melanoma. The chain joins TRBV19 to TRBJ1-5; unclear D gene. The material sequenced was cells from a culture (not recorded whether cultured in vitro). CDR3 residues: CASSVGWQPQHF. In DNA, the CDR3 is TGTGCCAGTAGTGTGGGGTGGCAGCCCCAGCATTTT.